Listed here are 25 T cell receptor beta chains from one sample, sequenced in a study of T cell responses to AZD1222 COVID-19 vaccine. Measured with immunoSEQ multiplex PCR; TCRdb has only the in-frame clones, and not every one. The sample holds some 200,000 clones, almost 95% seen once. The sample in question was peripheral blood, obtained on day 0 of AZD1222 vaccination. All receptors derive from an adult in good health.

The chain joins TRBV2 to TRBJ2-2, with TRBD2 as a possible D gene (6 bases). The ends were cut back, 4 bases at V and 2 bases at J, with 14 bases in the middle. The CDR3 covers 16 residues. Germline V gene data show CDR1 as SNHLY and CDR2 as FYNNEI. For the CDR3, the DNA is TGTGCCAGCAGTGCCTTGGGGGGACTCAACACCGGGGAGCTGTTTTTT. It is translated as CASSALGGLNTGELFF.

The chain's CDR3 is CATSDSGGEQYF. The CDR3 DNA follows: TGTGCCACCAGTGATTCAGGAGGCGAGCAGTACTTC. This chain connects TRBV24-1 to TRBJ2-7; D is possibly TRBD2 (5 bases). This CDR3 comprises 12 residues. Germline lookup yields CDR1 KGHDR and CDR2 SFDVKD. Deletions cut 2 bases from V and 6 bases from J, with 7 bases between.

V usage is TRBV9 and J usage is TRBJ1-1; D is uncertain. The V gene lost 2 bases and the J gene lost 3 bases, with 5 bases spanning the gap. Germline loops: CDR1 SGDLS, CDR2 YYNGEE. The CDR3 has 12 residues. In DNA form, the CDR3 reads TGTGCCAGCAGCGTGGAGGACACTGAAGCTTTCTTT. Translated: CASSVEDTEAFF. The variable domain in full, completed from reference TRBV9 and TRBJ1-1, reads DSGVTQTPKHLITATGQRVTLRCSPRSGDLSVYWYQQSLDQGLQFLIQYYNGEERAKGNILERFSAQQFPDLHSELNLSSLELGDSALYFCASSVEDTEAFFGQGTRLTVV.

CDR3 region: CAWSALKGNEQYF. In DNA form, the CDR3 reads TGTGCCTGGAGTGCTTTGAAGGGGAACGAGCAGTACTTC. The rearrangement links TRBV30 to TRBJ2-7; D might be TRBD1 (5 bases). CDR1 is GTSNPN and CDR2 is SVGIG in the germline V gene (reference sequence). The CDR3 is made up of 13 amino acids. With 1 base removed from V and 5 bases from J, the gap between germline ends came to 12 bases.

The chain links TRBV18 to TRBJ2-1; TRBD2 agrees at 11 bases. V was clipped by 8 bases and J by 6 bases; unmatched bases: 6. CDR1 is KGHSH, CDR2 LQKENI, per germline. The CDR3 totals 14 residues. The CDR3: CASTGTSGGNEQFF. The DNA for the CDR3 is TGTGCCAGCACAGGGACTAGCGGTGGCAATGAGCAGTTCTTC.

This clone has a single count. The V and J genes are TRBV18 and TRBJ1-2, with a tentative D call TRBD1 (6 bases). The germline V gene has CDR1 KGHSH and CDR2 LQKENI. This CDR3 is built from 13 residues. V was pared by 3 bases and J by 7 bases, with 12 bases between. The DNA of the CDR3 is TGTGCCAGCTCACCGGGGGGGGCTGGTGGCTACACCTTC. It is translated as CASSPGGAGGYTF. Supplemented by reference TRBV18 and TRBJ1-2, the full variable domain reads NAGVMQNPRHLVRRRGQEARLRCSPMKGHSHVYWYRQLPEEGLKFMVYLQKENIIDESGMPKERFSAEFPKEGPSILRIQQVVRGDSAAYFCASSPGGAGGYTFGSGTRLTVV.

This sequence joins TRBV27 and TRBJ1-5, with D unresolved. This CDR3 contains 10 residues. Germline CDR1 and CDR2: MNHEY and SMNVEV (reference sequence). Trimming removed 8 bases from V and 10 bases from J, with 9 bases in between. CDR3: CASGLGPQHF. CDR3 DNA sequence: TGTGCCAGCGGCCTGGGACCCCAGCATTTT.

The CDR3 sequence: CASSLDRRREEETQYF. The DNA of the CDR3 is TGTGCCAGCAGTTTGGATAGGAGGAGGGAAGAGGAGACCCAGTACTTC. The V call is TRBV28, the J call TRBJ2-5; tentatively, D is TRBD2 (6 bases). This CDR3 region has 16 residues. The germline V gene has CDR1 MDHEN and CDR2 SYDVKM. Between the trimmed V and J ends, which lost 3 bases and 5 bases, there was a span of 19 bases.

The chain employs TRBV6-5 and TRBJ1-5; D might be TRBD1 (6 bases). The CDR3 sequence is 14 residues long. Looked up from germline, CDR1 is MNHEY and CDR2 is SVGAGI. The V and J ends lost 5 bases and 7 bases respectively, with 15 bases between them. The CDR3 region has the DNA TGTGCCAGCAGTAACGCAGGGGCTGGGCAGCCCCAGCATTTT. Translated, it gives CASSNAGAGQPQHF.

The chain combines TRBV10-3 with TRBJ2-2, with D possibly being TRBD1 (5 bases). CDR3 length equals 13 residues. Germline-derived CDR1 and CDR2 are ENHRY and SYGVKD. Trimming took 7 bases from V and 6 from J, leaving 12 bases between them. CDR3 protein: CAINPGHSGELFF. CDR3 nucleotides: TGTGCCATCAACCCAGGACACTCCGGGGAGCTGTTTTTT.

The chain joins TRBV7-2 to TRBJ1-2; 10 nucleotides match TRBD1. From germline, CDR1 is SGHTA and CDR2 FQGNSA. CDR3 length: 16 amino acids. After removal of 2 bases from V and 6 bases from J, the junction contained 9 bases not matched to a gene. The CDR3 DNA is TGTGCCAGCAGCTTATCCGACCTGACAGGGGGCAATGGCTACACCTTC. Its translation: CASSLSDLTGGNGYTF.

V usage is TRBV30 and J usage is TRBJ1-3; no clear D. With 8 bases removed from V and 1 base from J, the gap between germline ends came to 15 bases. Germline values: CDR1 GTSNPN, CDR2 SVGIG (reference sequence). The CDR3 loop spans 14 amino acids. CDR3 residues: CAAKARTSGNTIYF. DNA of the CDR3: TGTGCCGCCAAGGCGCGAACGTCTGGAAACACCATATATTTT.

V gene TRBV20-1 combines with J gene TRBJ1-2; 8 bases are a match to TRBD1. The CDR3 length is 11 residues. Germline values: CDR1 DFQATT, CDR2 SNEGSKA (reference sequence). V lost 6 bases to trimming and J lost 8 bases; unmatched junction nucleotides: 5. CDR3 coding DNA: TGCAGTGCCCGGACAGGGAAAGGCTACACCTTC. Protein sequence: CSARTGKGYTF.

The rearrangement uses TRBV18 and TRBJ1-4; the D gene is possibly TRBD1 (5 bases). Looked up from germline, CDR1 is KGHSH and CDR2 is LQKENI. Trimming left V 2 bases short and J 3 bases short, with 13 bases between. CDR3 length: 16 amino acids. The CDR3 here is CASSPGGAGANEKLFF. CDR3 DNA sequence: TGTGCCAGCTCACCAGGAGGGGCCGGAGCTAATGAAAAACTGTTTTTT.

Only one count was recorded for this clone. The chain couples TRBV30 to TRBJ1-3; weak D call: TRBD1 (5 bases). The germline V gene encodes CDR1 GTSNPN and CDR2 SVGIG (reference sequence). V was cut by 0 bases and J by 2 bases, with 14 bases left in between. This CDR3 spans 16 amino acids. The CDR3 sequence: CAWSVGRATPGNTIYF. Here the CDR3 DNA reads TGTGCCTGGAGTGTAGGCAGGGCAACCCCTGGAAACACCATATATTTT.

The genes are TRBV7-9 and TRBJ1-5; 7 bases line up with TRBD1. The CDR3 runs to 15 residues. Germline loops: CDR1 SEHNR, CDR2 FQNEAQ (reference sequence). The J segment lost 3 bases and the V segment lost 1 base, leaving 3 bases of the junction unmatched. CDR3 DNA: TGTGCCAGCAGCTTAGAAGGGGGCTCCAATCAGCCCCAGCATTTT. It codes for CASSLEGGSNQPQHF.

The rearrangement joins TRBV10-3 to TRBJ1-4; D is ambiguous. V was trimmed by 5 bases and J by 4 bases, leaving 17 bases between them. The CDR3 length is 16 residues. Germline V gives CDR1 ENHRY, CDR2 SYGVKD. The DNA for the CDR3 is TGTGCCATCAGTCGTGAACTGGGCGGAGATAATGAAAAACTGTTTTTT. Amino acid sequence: CAISRELGGDNEKLFF.

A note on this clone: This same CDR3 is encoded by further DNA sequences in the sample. In DNA form, the CDR3 reads TGTGCCAGCAGTGGGTACACTGAAGCTTTCTTT. Its protein product is CASSGYTEAFF. The genes are TRBV2 and TRBJ1-1, with D hard to call. This CDR3 spans 11 amino acids. Germline V gene sequence: CDR1 SNHLY, CDR2 FYNNEI. V lost 4 bases to trimming and J lost 3 bases, with 3 bases between them.

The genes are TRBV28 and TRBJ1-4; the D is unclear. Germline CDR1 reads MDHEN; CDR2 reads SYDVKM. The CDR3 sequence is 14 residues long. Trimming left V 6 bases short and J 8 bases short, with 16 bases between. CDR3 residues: CASSPGEIREKLFF. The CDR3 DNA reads TGTGCCAGCAGCCCCGGAGAAATCCGGGAAAAACTGTTTTTT.

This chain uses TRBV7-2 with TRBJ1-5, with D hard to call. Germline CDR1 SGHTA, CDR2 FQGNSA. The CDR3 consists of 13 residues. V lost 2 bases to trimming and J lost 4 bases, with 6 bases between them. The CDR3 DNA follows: TGTGCCAGCAGCTTAAAGCAGAATCAGCCCCAGCATTTT. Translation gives CASSLKQNQPQHF.

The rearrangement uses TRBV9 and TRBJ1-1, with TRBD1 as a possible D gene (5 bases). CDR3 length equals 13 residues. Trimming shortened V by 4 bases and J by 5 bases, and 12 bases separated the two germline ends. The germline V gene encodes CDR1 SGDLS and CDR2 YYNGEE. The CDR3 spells CASSPLGGTEAFF. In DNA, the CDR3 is TGTGCCAGCAGCCCCCTGGGGGGTACTGAAGCTTTCTTT.

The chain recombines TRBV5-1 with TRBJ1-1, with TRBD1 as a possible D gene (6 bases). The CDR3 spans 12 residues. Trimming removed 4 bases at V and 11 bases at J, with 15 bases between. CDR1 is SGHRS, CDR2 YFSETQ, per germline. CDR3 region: CASSLQSGEAFF. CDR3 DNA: TGCGCCAGCAGCCTCCAATCAGGGGAGGCTTTCTTT. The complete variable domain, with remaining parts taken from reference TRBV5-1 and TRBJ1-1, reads KAGVTQTPRYLIKTRGQQVTLSCSPISGHRSVSWYQQTPGQGLQFLFEYFSETQRNKGNFPGRFSGRQFSNSRSEMNVSTLELGDSALYLCASSLQSGEAFFGQGTRLTVV.

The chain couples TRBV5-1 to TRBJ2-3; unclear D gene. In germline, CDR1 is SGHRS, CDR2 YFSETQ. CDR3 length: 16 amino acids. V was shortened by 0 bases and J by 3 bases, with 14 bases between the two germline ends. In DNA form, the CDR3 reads TGCGCCAGCAGCTTGGCCGTTTCGATGGCTACAGATACGCAGTATTTT. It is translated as CASSLAVSMATDTQYF.

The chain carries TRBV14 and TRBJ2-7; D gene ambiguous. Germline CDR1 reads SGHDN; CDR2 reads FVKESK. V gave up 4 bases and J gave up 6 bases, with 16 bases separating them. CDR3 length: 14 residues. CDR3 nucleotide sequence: TGTGCCAGCAGCCTTAACATGGGGATTACCGAGCAGTACTTC. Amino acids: CASSLNMGITEQYF.

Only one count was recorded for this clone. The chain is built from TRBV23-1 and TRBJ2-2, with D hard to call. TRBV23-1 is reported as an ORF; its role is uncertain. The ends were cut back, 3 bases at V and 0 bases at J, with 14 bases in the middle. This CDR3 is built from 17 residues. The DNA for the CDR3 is TGCGCCAGCAGTCACCCGCGACACAAGGCGAACACCGGGGAGCTGTTTTTT. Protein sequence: CASSHPRHKANTGELFF.